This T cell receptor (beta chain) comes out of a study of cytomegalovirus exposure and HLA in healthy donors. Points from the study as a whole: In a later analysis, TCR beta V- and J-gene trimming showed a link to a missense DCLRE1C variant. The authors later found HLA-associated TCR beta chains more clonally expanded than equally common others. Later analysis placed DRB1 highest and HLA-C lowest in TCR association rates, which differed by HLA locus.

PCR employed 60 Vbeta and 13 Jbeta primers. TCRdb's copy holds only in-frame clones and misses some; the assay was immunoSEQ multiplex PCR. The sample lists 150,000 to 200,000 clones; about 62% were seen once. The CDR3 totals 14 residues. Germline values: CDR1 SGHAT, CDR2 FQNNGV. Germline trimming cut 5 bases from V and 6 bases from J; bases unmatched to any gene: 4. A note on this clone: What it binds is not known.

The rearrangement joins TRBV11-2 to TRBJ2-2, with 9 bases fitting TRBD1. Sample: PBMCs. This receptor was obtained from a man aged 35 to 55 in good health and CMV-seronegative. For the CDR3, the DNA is TGTGCCAGCAGCACGGGACAGGGATCCGGGGAGCTGTTTTTT. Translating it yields CASSTGQGSGELFF.